The 7 T cell receptor beta chains below were found in one sample sequenced in a study of neurological immune-mediated disorders. TCRdb independently ran MiXCR on the 5' RACE reads; one entry per CDR3 protein. The data contain 18,000 or so distinct CDR3 sequences, 27% of them singletons. Source material: PBMCs. The origin of the receptors is a man aged 50 or older with HTLV-1-associated myelopathy (HAM/TSP).

The chain combines TRBV2 with TRBJ1-6; D unclear. The ends were cut back, 8 bases at V and 0 bases at J, with 11 bases in the middle. Germline CDR1 is SNHLY and CDR2 is FYNNEI. This CDR3 comprises 15 residues. For the CDR3, the DNA is TGTGCCAGCGGACCCGCGAGCTCCTATAATTCACCCCTCCACTTT. Amino acids: CASGPASSYNSPLHF.

The chain joins TRBV11-2 to TRBJ2-5, with 11 positions matching TRBD1. The CDR3 contains 13 residues. Germline V gene lookup returns CDR1 SGHAT and CDR2 FQNNGV. V lost 6 bases to trimming and J lost 5 bases; unmatched junction nucleotides: 2. The CDR3 DNA reads TGTGCCAGCAGGGACAGGGGGCTGGAGACCCAGTACTTC. It codes for CASRDRGLETQYF.

The J gene is TRBJ2-1, the V gene TRBV20-1, with D perhaps TRBD1 (8 bases). Trimming cost V 3 bases and J 8 bases, with 23 bases left between them. Germline CDR1 and CDR2: DFQATT and SNEGSKA (reference sequence). This CDR3 is 16 amino acids long. The CDR3 spells CSARNEDREGHDEQFF. CDR3 in DNA: TGCAGTGCTAGGAACGAGGACAGGGAGGGTCACGATGAGCAGTTCTTC.

This clonotype was seen only a few times. The V and J genes are TRBV18 and TRBJ1-1; maybe TRBD1 (5 bases). The CDR3 is 13 amino acids. V dropped 7 bases and J dropped 0 bases, with 9 bases sitting between them. Germline V gives CDR1 KGHSH, CDR2 LQKENI. The CDR3 reads CASLQDLNTEAFF. Written as DNA, the CDR3 is TGTGCCAGCTTACAGGATCTGAACACTGAAGCTTTCTTT.

This clonotype was picked up many times. The J gene is TRBJ2-5, the V gene TRBV5-1; 13 bases agree with TRBD2. The V and J ends lost 4 bases and 6 bases, in that order; junction bases with no gene match: 9. The CDR3 length is 16 residues. Germline CDR1 and CDR2: SGHRS and YFSETQ. The CDR3, as DNA: TGCGCCAGCAGCCCGCCGACTAGCGGGGGGATCAAGACCCAGTACTTC. Residues: CASSPPTSGGIKTQYF. Based on the CDR3 plus reference TRBV5-1 and TRBJ2-5, the full variable domain is KAGVTQTPRYLIKTRGQQVTLSCSPISGHRSVSWYQQTPGQGLQFLFEYFSETQRNKGNFPGRFSGRQFSNSRSEMNVSTLELGDSALYLCASSPPTSGGIKTQYFGPGTRLLVL.

J is TRBJ1-1 and V is TRBV6-5; D uncertain. Per germline, CDR1 MNHEY and CDR2 SVGAGI. The CDR3 contains 13 residues. The V end was cut by 6 bases, the J end by 0 bases, with 8 bases between. For the CDR3, the DNA is TGTGCCAGCAGCCGGCATATGAACACTGAAGCTTTCTTT. Its translation: CASSRHMNTEAFF.

V usage is TRBV6-5 and J usage is TRBJ2-1; the D gene could be TRBD1 or TRBD2 (5 bases each). Trimming removed 5 bases from V and 0 bases from J, with 14 bases in between. The CDR3 covers 16 residues. Germline values: CDR1 MNHEY, CDR2 SVGAGI. The CDR3 is CASSPRGTSSYNEQFF. The CDR3 DNA follows: TGTGCCAGCAGTCCCCGAGGGACCAGCTCCTACAATGAGCAGTTCTTC.